These T cell receptor beta chains were read from a single sample in a study of blood T cells in healthy people across ages. In TCRdb, the 5' RACE reads were re-called with MiXCR into one record per CDR3 protein. The sample holds hundreds of thousands of distinct CDR3 sequences; about 30% are singletons and the top ten take 15%. The sequenced material came from blood. The origin of the receptors is a woman older than 75 in good health. The CDR3 runs from the conserved cysteine through the conserved F or W. Fields, in order: J gene, V gene, clone size, D gene, CDR3 DNA, CDR3 protein. A D gene is named only where the DNA matches it firmly. Size is stated for part of the rows, as once, few or many counts, or as a class when the clone is expanded.

TRBJ2-5	TRBV20-1	.	.	TGCAGTGCTAAAAAGGACAACAGGGAGCAGTACTTC	CSAKKDNREQYF
TRBJ2-4	TRBV19	few	.	TGTGCCAGTAGTAACAGGGATGGCTCGAACATTCAGTACTTC	CASSNRDGSNIQYF
TRBJ1-1	TRBV9	many	.	TGTGCCAGCAGCGAGGGAACGGGGGGATACACTGAAGCTTTCTTT	CASSEGTGGYTEAFF
TRBJ2-5	TRBV18	many	.	TGTGCCAGCTCACCACCCTCCCGCCAAGAGACCCAGTACTTC	CASSPPSRQETQYF
TRBJ2-7	TRBV20-1	.	.	TGCAGTGCTAGCGGCGGGAAGGGTTCTGGGGACGAGCAGTACTTC	CSASGGKGSGDEQYF
TRBJ2-2	TRBV19	.	TRBD1	TGTGCCAGTAGTATGGGGACAGGGGTCTTCGGGGAGCTGTTTTTT	CASSMGTGVFGELFF
TRBJ1-1	TRBV6-1	many	TRBD1	TGTGCCAGCCGCCGGGACAGGACGGCTCCAGAAGCTTTCTTT	CASRRDRTAPEAFF
TRBJ2-7	TRBV7-9	.	TRBD2	TGTGCCAGCAGCTCCGAGCGGGGCTCCGAGCAGTACTTC	CASSSERGSEQYF
TRBJ2-7	TRBV20-1	many	.	TGCAGTGCCAGCCCTACGAGTGATAGCTCCTACGAGCAGTACTTC	CSASPTSDSSYEQYF
TRBJ2-7	TRBV5-1	.	.	TGCGCCAGCAGCCTGGGGAACAGGGAATCCTACGAGCAGTACTTC	CASSLGNRESYEQYF
TRBJ1-1	TRBV30	.	.	TGTGCCTGGAGTAGCAGAGACGCTGTAGCTTTCTTT	CAWSSRDAVAFF
TRBJ2-7	TRBV29-1	many	.	TGCAGCGTCTTTTCGGGGACGTTATCCTACGAGCAGTACTTC	CSVFSGTLSYEQYF